This is a list of T cell receptor beta chains from one sample in a study of blood T cell repertoires in COVID-19. Profiled with immunoSEQ multiplex PCR; TCRdb holds only in-frame clones, not every one. The sample has over 200,000 clones, roughly 90% seen once. Specimen: PBMCs or T cells enriched from blood (not recorded which). All receptors derive from a woman aged 45-60 years in a cohort exposed to, infected with or recovered from COVID-19 (not recorded which). Both conserved end residues are part of each CDR3. D genes are given only for firm matches. Only part of the rows carry a size: once, few, many, or a class if the clone is expanded.

V gene	clone size	D gene	J gene	CDR3 protein	CDR3 DNA
TRBV9	.	TRBD2	TRBJ2-7	CASSVGTSGGLSYEQYF	TGTGCCAGCAGCGTGGGGACTAGCGGGGGCCTCTCCTACGAGCAGTACTTC
TRBV4-2	.	.	TRBJ1-6	CASSQAFPNSPLHF	TGTGCCAGCAGCCAAGCTTTTCCGAATTCACCCCTCCACTTT
TRBV2	once	TRBD2	TRBJ2-1	CASRHRTGGAHNEQFF	TGTGCCAGCCGCCACAGGACCGGGGGGGCCCACAATGAGCAGTTCTTC
TRBV4-2	.	TRBD2	TRBJ2-3	CASSQASGGRDTQYF	TGTGCCAGCAGCCAGGCTAGCGGGGGAAGGGATACGCAGTATTTT
TRBV5-4	.	TRBD2	TRBJ2-3	CASSAGTSGPSTDTQYF	TGTGCCAGCAGCGCCGGGACTAGCGGACCGAGCACAGATACGCAGTATTTT
TRBV19	.	.	TRBJ2-2	CATSEGRTNTGELFF	TGTGCCACCTCTGAGGGCAGAACTAACACCGGGGAGCTGTTTTTT
TRBV28	.	TRBD2	TRBJ2-3	CASSLAGSGGGTDTQYF	TGTGCCAGCAGTTTAGCGGGTAGCGGGGGGGGCACAGATACGCAGTATTTT
TRBV4-1	.	.	TRBJ2-4	CASSPNEGGIQYF	TGCGCCAGCAGCCCGAATGAGGGAGGCATTCAGTACTTC
TRBV5-1	many	TRBD1	TRBJ2-1	CASSLAGTGVVNEQFF	TGCGCCAGCAGCTTGGCCGGGACAGGCGTAGTGAATGAGCAGTTCTTC
TRBV2	.	.	TRBJ2-3	CASSDWLFEDTQYF	TGTGCCAGCAGTGATTGGCTTTTTGAAGATACGCAGTATTTT
TRBV7-9	.	TRBD1	TRBJ1-1	CASSLRQGDTEAFF	TGTGCCAGCAGCTTAAGACAGGGAGACACTGAAGCTTTCTTT
TRBV7-9	.	TRBD1	TRBJ1-5	CASSSQTGKDQPQHF	TGTGCCAGCAGCTCGCAGACAGGGAAAGATCAGCCCCAGCATTTT
TRBV7-2	.	.	TRBJ1-2	CASSTSGQGYGYTF	TGTGCCAGCAGCACGTCTGGGCAGGGCTATGGCTACACCTTC
TRBV5-4	.	.	TRBJ2-3	CASSPSRTANTQYF	TGTGCCAGCAGCCCATCTCGGACAGCCAATACGCAGTATTTT
TRBV28	once	TRBD2	TRBJ2-5	CASLRGDEETQYF	TGTGCCAGCCTACGGGGGGACGAAGAGACCCAGTACTTC
TRBV29-1	.	.	TRBJ2-3	CSVDAGGSTDTQYF	TGCAGCGTTGACGCAGGGGGGAGCACAGATACGCAGTATTTT
TRBV11-3	.	.	TRBJ1-2	CASSSPTGGGYTF	TGTGCCAGCAGCTCACCGACAGGTGGGGGCTACACCTTC
TRBV7-2	.	TRBD2	TRBJ2-5	CASSLGGGDETQYF	TGTGCCAGCAGCCTGGGCGGGGGTGATGAGACCCAGTACTTC
TRBV15	.	.	TRBJ2-7	CATSRDSLYEQYF	TGTGCCACCAGCAGAGATTCCCTCTACGAGCAGTACTTC
TRBV7-2	.	.	TRBJ2-1	CASTGGLTYNEQFF	TGTGCCAGCACGGGGGGCCTTACCTACAATGAGCAGTTCTTC
TRBV6-5	.	.	TRBJ1-2	CASSTGGGSWYGYTF	TGTGCCAGCAGTACGGGGGGTGGTTCCTGGTATGGCTACACCTTC
TRBV4-3	.	.	TRBJ1-6	CASSQGKGPRRGSPLHF	TGCGCCAGCAGCCAAGGCAAGGGCCCCCGAAGGGGTTCACCCCTCCACTTT
TRBV5-4	.	TRBD1	TRBJ2-5	CASSQDRGGGETQYF	TGTGCCAGCAGCCAGGACAGGGGGGGAGGAGAGACCCAGTACTTC
TRBV6-5	.	.	TRBJ2-2	CASSYPGVGELFF	TGTGCCAGCAGTTACCCGGGGGTCGGGGAGCTGTTTTTT
TRBV5-1	.	.	TRBJ2-7	CASSLLHTNYEQYF	TGCGCCAGCAGCTTACTACATACAAACTACGAGCAGTACTTC
TRBV5-4	.	.	TRBJ2-3	CASSPTGTDTQYF	TGTGCCAGCAGCCCGACAGGTACAGATACGCAGTATTTT
TRBV12-3/TRBV12-4	.	TRBD1	TRBJ2-5	CASSRQGKETQYF	TGTGCCAGCAGTCGACAGGGAAAAGAGACCCAGTACTTC
TRBV11-1	once	.	TRBJ1-2	CASSLRPGHNYGYTF	TGTGCCAGCAGCTTAAGACCAGGGCATAACTATGGCTACACCTTC
TRBV7-3	.	TRBD1	TRBJ1-6	CASSANPGQYHSPLHF	TGTGCCAGCAGCGCAAATCCGGGACAGTATCATTCACCCCTCCACTTT
TRBV5-4	.	.	TRBJ1-2	CASSFYRSGNDGYTF	TGTGCCAGCAGCTTTTATCGGAGCGGAAATGATGGCTACACCTTC
TRBV4-1	.	TRBD2	TRBJ2-7	CASSQDGRGAQHYEQYF	TGCGCCAGCAGCCAAGATGGGCGGGGGGCCCAACACTACGAGCAGTACTTC
TRBV14	.	.	TRBJ1-2	CASSEQITNYGYTF	TGTGCCAGCAGCGAACAAATAACAAACTATGGCTACACCTTC
TRBV7-2	.	TRBD2	TRBJ2-1	CASSPSGGAYNEQFF	TGTGCCAGCAGCCCTAGCGGGGGGGCCTACAATGAGCAGTTCTTC
TRBV7-6	.	.	TRBJ2-3	CASSQIAVASTDTQYF	TGTGCCAGCAGCCAAATAGCGGTGGCTAGCACAGATACGCAGTATTTT
TRBV5-1	.	.	TRBJ2-3	CASSSTRALGTQYF	TGCGCCAGCAGCTCGACTAGGGCGCTGGGTACGCAGTATTTT